The 19 T cell receptor beta chains below all came from one sample that was sequenced in a study of metastatic and nonmetastatic thyroid tumors. TCRdb redid the clone calls on the PCR reads using MiXCR. The sample includes about 69,000 clones, 14% of them seen just once. Thyroid surgery had not been preceded by any treatment in any patient. Sequencing input: blood. These receptors all come from a male donor with papillary thyroid cancer or a benign thyroid nodule (not recorded which). Some clones in this sample may be carry-over from other donors' samples.

This clone was detected a few times. The V and J genes are TRBV15 and TRBJ1-5; 7 bases fit TRBD1. This CDR3 has 14 residues. The junction had 8 bases not matched to a gene; V was cut back by 5 bases and J by 7 bases. Per germline, CDR1 LNHNV and CDR2 YYDKDF (reference sequence). DNA for the CDR3: TGTGCCACCAGCGGACAGGCCTCTGGGCAGCCCCAGCATTTT. Amino acid sequence: CATSGQASGQPQHF.

This clone was picked up many times. The gene calls are TRBV7-8 and TRBJ1-2; D gene ambiguous. Deletions cut 5 bases from V and 6 bases from J, with 13 bases between. The germline V gene has CDR1 SGHVS and CDR2 FQNEAQ. The length of the CDR3 is 13 residues. The CDR3 loop reads CASSPSRQNGYTF. CDR3 bases: TGTGCCAGCAGCCCCTCACGACAAAATGGCTACACCTTC.

This clone was recorded many times. This sequence joins TRBV12-3 or TRBV12-4 and TRBJ2-1; perhaps TRBD2 as D (6 bases). The CDR3 is made up of 16 amino acids. The ends were cut back, 2 bases at V and 2 bases at J, with 13 bases in the middle. Here the CDR3 reads CASSLLRGRAYNEQFF. The CDR3 DNA sequence: TGTGCCAGCAGTTTACTGCGGGGTAGAGCCTACAATGAGCAGTTCTTC.

There are a few counts of this clone. The V and J genes are TRBV6-1 and TRBJ2-7, with D possibly matching TRBD2 (5 bases). V shed 8 bases and J shed 2 bases, with 16 bases lying between them. The CDR3 runs 14 residues. Looked up from germline, CDR1 is MNHNS and CDR2 is SASEGT. CDR3 in amino acids: CASLLAGVTYEQYF. CDR3 bases: TGTGCCAGCCTCCTGGCGGGCGTCACCTACGAGCAGTACTTC.

This clone was seen many times. The chain employs TRBV5-4 and TRBJ1-3, with 8 bases that match TRBD1. CDR3 length: 16 amino acids. Germline trimming cut 2 bases from V and 2 bases from J; bases unmatched to any gene: 6. CDR1 is SGHNT, CDR2 YYREEE, per germline (reference sequence). The CDR3 is CASSFGDRGTGNTIYF. The CDR3 DNA is TGTGCCAGCAGCTTCGGAGACAGGGGAACTGGAAACACCATATATTTT.

This clone was recorded a few times. The J gene is TRBJ1-1, the V gene TRBV7-9, with 7 positions matching TRBD1. The CDR3 totals 14 residues. V shed 5 bases and J 2 bases; nucleotides not matched to a gene: 5. Germline V gene sequence: CDR1 SEHNR, CDR2 FQNEAQ (reference sequence). The CDR3 DNA reads as TGTGCCAGCAGCCGACAGGGAAAAAACACTGAAGCTTTCTTT. Its protein product is CASSRQGKNTEAFF. Filled out from reference TRBV7-9 and TRBJ1-1, the complete variable domain reads DTGVSQNPRHKITKRGQNVTFRCDPISEHNRLYWYRQTLGQGPEFLTYFQNEAQLEKSRLLSDRFSAERPKGSFSTLEIQRTEQGDSAMYLCASSRQGKNTEAFFGQGTRLTVV.

This clone was seen many times. The rearrangement uses TRBV18 and TRBJ2-2, with TRBD2 matching 11 bases. With 3 bases clipped from V and 1 base from J, the junction kept 4 bases outside the gene matches. The germline V gene has CDR1 KGHSH and CDR2 LQKENI. This CDR3 spans 17 amino acids. The DNA for the CDR3 is TGTGCCAGCTCACCCATCGGGACTAGCGGGAACACCGGGGAGCTGTTTTTT. It translates to CASSPIGTSGNTGELFF. Filled out from reference TRBV18 and TRBJ2-2, the complete variable domain reads NAGVMQNPRHLVRRRGQEARLRCSPMKGHSHVYWYRQLPEEGLKFMVYLQKENIIDESGMPKERFSAEFPKEGPSILRIQQVVRGDSAAYFCASSPIGTSGNTGELFFGEGSRLTVL.

About this clone itself: At one boundary the junction diverges from the germline segment, which might be a read error. The rearrangement uses TRBV7-3 and TRBJ2-1; TRBD2 aligns across 10 bases. The CDR3 contains 16 residues. Germline V gene data show CDR1 as SGHTA and CDR2 as FQGTGA. In DNA, the CDR3 is TGTGCCAGCAGCTTAAACACCCTGTCTAGCGGGAGTGTCAAGTTCTTT. Translated: CASSLNTLSSGSVKFF.

The sample holds many counts of this clone. The chain employs TRBV30 and TRBJ2-7; TRBD2 is a possible D gene (7 bases). Between the trimmed V and J ends, which lost 7 bases and 7 bases, there was a span of 14 bases. The CDR3 covers 11 residues. Germline-derived CDR1 and CDR2 are GTSNPN and SVGIG (reference sequence). The CDR3 loop is CASRGGREQYF. CDR3 in DNA: TGTGCCTCGAGGGGGGGGAGGGAGCAGTACTTC.

The chain has TRBV3-1 and TRBJ2-1; D gene ambiguous. This CDR3 spans 15 amino acids. Looked up from germline, CDR1 is LGHDT and CDR2 is YNNKEL (reference sequence). Trimming left V 3 bases short and J 2 bases short, with 11 bases between. The DNA for the CDR3 is TGTGCCAGCAGCCACTCTCTAGGCGCCTACAATGAGCAGTTCTTC. Residues: CASSHSLGAYNEQFF.

This clone was seen many times. The CDR3 nucleotides are TGCAGTGCTAGAGCAGGGGGCAATGGAAACACCATATATTTT. This sequence encodes CSARAGGNGNTIYF. The chain recombines TRBV20-1 with TRBJ1-3; 8 bases fit TRBD1. CDR3 length: 14 residues. V dropped 1 base and J dropped 3; count of bases not matched to a gene: 2. Germline CDR1 DFQATT, CDR2 SNEGSKA (reference sequence).

This clone was counted a few times. The V call is TRBV12-3 or TRBV12-4, the J call TRBJ2-1; the match to TRBD2 covers 12 bases. Trimming took 6 bases from V and 16 from J; bases not matched to a gene: 13. There are 14 residues in the CDR3. Here the CDR3 reads CASSASGRAADHFF. For the CDR3, the DNA is TGTGCCAGCAGCGCTAGCGGGAGGGCCGCCGATCATTTCTTC.

This clone has at least ten counts. The V call is TRBV15, the J call TRBJ2-7, with 7 bases fitting TRBD2. This CDR3 is 15 amino acids long. Germline lookup yields CDR1 LNHNV and CDR2 YYDKDF (reference sequence). V gave up 5 bases and J gave up 1 base; unmatched junction bases: 8. DNA of the CDR3: TGTGCCACCAGCGTAAGTCTAGCGGCATCCTACGAGCAGTACTTC. Amino acid sequence: CATSVSLAASYEQYF.

The count of this clone is one. A much larger clone differs by one base, so this may be a read error. The CDR3 is CASSQEGAGGEAQYF. CDR3 in DNA: TGTGCCAGCAGCCAAGAGGGAGCGGGAGGAGAGGCCCAGTACTTC. The chain employs TRBV4-2 and TRBJ2-5, with 9 positions matching TRBD2. This CDR3 spans 15 amino acids. CDR1 is LGHNA and CDR2 is YNFKEQ in the germline V gene.

This clone was detected many times. The same CDR3 arises from other DNA sequences in this sample as well. The genes are TRBV28 and TRBJ1-1; TRBD1 agrees at 11 bases. The V gene end was trimmed by 6 bases and the J gene end by 1 base; junction bases not matched to a gene: 4. Germline V lookup: CDR1 MDHEN, CDR2 SYDVKM. The CDR3 sequence is 15 residues long. The CDR3 spells CASRPDRGRNTEAFF. The CDR3 nucleotides are TGTGCCAGCAGACCGGACAGGGGGCGGAACACTGAAGCTTTCTTT.

V usage is TRBV3-1 and J usage is TRBJ2-6; no clear D. This CDR3 has 13 residues. The germline V and J ends were trimmed by 6 bases and 1 base, with 4 bases remaining between them. The germline V gene encodes CDR1 LGHDT and CDR2 YNNKEL (reference sequence). The DNA for the CDR3 is TGTGCCAGCAGGCAGTCTGGGGCCAACGTCCTGACTTTC. Protein sequence: CASRQSGANVLTF.

There are many counts of this clone. The chain links TRBV6-1 to TRBJ1-5; TRBD1 matches 7 bases. Germline V lookup: CDR1 MNHNS, CDR2 SASEGT. Germline trimming cut 6 bases from V and 6 bases from J; bases unmatched to any gene: 8. The CDR3 is 14 amino acids. In nucleotides, the CDR3 is TGTGCCAGCAGCGCCGACAGGGAGGTTCAGCCCCAGCATTTT. Translating gives CASSADREVQPQHF.

There are many counts of this clone. The chain is built from TRBV20-1 and TRBJ2-7; a possible D gene is TRBD1 (5 bases). The CDR3 loop spans 14 amino acids. Trimming cost V 6 bases and J 3 bases, with 18 bases left between them. The V gene's germline CDR1 is DFQATT and CDR2 SNEGSKA (reference sequence). CDR3 loop: CSASTTAGNYEQYV. In DNA form, the CDR3 reads TGCAGTGCGTCCACGACAGCAGGAAACTACGAGCAGTACGTC.

Comments on this clone: This may stem from a read error, because a much larger clone lies one nucleotide away. The sample holds other DNA sequences that translate to the same CDR3. CDR3 DNA sequence: TGTGCCAGCAGCCAACACTACAGGGGTCCTCGCTTTGGCTACACCTTC. Protein: CASSQHYRGPRFGYTF. The rearrangement uses TRBV4-2 and TRBJ1-2, with 7 bases aligning to TRBD1. Germline V gene sequence: CDR1 LGHNA, CDR2 YNFKEQ. Trimming cost V 2 bases and J 7 bases; bases outside gene matches: 13. The CDR3 runs 16 residues.